This T cell receptor (beta chain) appears in the sequencing data of a study of metastatic and nonmetastatic thyroid tumors. Trimming left V 4 bases short and J 2 bases short, with 17 bases between. Germline CDR1 MNHEY, CDR2 SMNVEV (reference sequence). The CDR3 has 16 residues. Through MiXCR, TCRdb re-clonotyped the PCR reads. The sample has 32,000 or so clones; approximately 18% are singletons. All patients reached thyroid surgery having received no treatment beforehand. This clone is deemed medium-sized. Sequences were obtained from blood. The receptor was isolated from a male donor with papillary thyroid cancer or a benign thyroid nodule (not recorded which). Some clones in this sample may be carry-over from other donors' samples. The chain has TRBV27 and TRBJ1-2; perhaps TRBD1 as D (6 bases). The CDR3 sequence: CASSSNRQVLNYGYTF. CDR3 DNA: TGTGCCAGCAGTTCCAATAGACAGGTTTTAAACTATGGCTACACCTTC.